These 27 T cell receptor beta chains share one sample of origin, sequenced in a study of shared clonotypes between healthy human individuals. Method: immunoSEQ multiplex PCR; TCRdb's copy keeps in-frame clones and lacks some. Among a few hundred thousand clones listed, just under 97% were seen once. Naive CD8 cells comprised CD45RO-negative, CCR7-positively selected cells, excluding terminally differentiated effector memory CD45RA+ cells. Sequenced sample: naive CD8+ T cells sorted from blood. Source of these receptors: a woman under 40 in good health.

The chain has TRBV5-6 and TRBJ2-7; 12 bases fit TRBD1. Germline CDR1 and CDR2: SGHDT and YYEEEE. The CDR3 contains 16 residues. V was clipped by 5 bases and J by 5 bases; unmatched bases: 11. The CDR3 nucleotides are TGTGCCAGCAGGCAAGGAGGGGACAGGGGGCCCCACGAGCAGTACTTC. Translation gives CASRQGGDRGPHEQYF.

In its sample, this clone was seen a few times. This chain links TRBV19 with TRBJ2-1; D may be TRBD2 (6 bases). Germline values: CDR1 LNHDA, CDR2 SQIVND (reference sequence). This CDR3 is 14 amino acids long. V lost 1 base and J lost 5, with 9 bases in between. CDR3 coding DNA: TGTGCCAGTAGTATAGTGGGAGGAGACAATGAGCAGTTCTTC. Protein: CASSIVGGDNEQFF.

The genes are TRBV4-2 and TRBJ2-7; tentatively, D is TRBD2 (7 bases). The germline V gene has CDR1 LGHNA and CDR2 YNFKEQ. V was cut by 3 bases and J by 0 bases, with 15 bases left in between. The CDR3 has 16 amino acids. The CDR3 is CASSHRGGESSYEQYF. As DNA, the CDR3 is TGTGCCAGCAGCCACCGAGGGGGGGAGAGCTCCTACGAGCAGTACTTC.

This chain joins TRBV5-6 and TRBJ2-5, with 9 bases matching TRBD1. The germline CDR1 and CDR2 sequences are SGHDT and YYEEEE. The CDR3 consists of 16 residues. J gave up 5 bases and V 3 bases, and 11 bases lay outside the gene matches. CDR3 region: CASSYGTGTIWETQYF. The CDR3 DNA sequence: TGTGCCAGCAGCTACGGGACAGGGACAATTTGGGAGACCCAGTACTTC.

The V gene is TRBV27, the J gene TRBJ2-7; TRBD2 aligns across 11 bases. The CDR3 consists of 16 residues. Per the germline V gene, CDR1 is MNHEY and CDR2 is SMNVEV (reference sequence). V shed 5 bases and J 4 bases; nucleotides not matched to a gene: 10. CDR3 DNA: TGTGCCAGCAGTAATCTAGCGGGAGGTGGTGGGTACGAGCAGTACTTC. Translated: CASSNLAGGGGYEQYF.

The genes are TRBV7-6 and TRBJ2-7; the D gene is possibly TRBD2 (6 bases). V shed 3 bases and J shed 2 bases, with 11 bases lying between them. This CDR3 comprises 14 residues. The germline V gene encodes CDR1 SGHVS and CDR2 FNYEAQ. This CDR3 reads CASSLGDWAYEQYF. The CDR3 nucleotides are TGTGCCAGCAGCTTGGGGGACTGGGCCTACGAGCAGTACTTC.

This sequence joins TRBV4-1 and TRBJ2-1; 8 bases are a match to TRBD2. The CDR3 is 16 amino acids. Trimming at V came to 0 bases and at J to 10 bases, leaving 11 bases not matched to a gene. Germline V CDR1 and CDR2: MGHRA, YSYEKL. The CDR3 region is CASSQDQAAGALEQFF. DNA of the CDR3: TGCGCCAGCAGCCAAGATCAAGCAGCGGGAGCCCTGGAGCAGTTCTTC.

This chain uses TRBV27 with TRBJ2-7; D is unclear. Deletions cut 3 bases from V and 1 base from J, with 7 bases between. This CDR3 contains 13 residues. The germline CDR1 and CDR2 sequences are MNHEY and SMNVEV (reference sequence). For the CDR3, the DNA is TGTGCCAGCAGTTTTATAGATTCCTACGAGCAGTACTTC. Its protein is CASSFIDSYEQYF.

The J gene is TRBJ1-1, the V gene TRBV28; no clear D gene. The CDR3 contains 15 residues. V dropped 5 bases and J dropped 0 bases, with 13 bases sitting between them. Germline V gene lookup returns CDR1 MDHEN and CDR2 SYDVKM. CDR3 loop: CASSARYVLNTEAFF. The DNA of the CDR3 is TGTGCCAGCAGTGCCCGTTATGTCCTGAACACTGAAGCTTTCTTT.

The genes are TRBV27 and TRBJ2-7; D gene ambiguous. Trimming took off 5 bases at V and 2 bases at J, with 13 bases between the two ends. The CDR3 consists of 14 residues. Germline V CDR1 and CDR2: MNHEY, SMNVEV (reference sequence). CDR3 nucleotides: TGTGCCAGCAGTGGTACTGAGCGCCCCTACGAGCAGTACTTC. This codes for CASSGTERPYEQYF.

V is TRBV27 and J is TRBJ2-1; 7 bases are a match to TRBD2. The CDR3 runs 16 residues. The germline V gene encodes CDR1 MNHEY and CDR2 SMNVEV (reference sequence). V trimming: 5 bases; J trimming: 0 bases; junction bases outside the gene matches: 7. The CDR3 sequence: CASSPTLADSYNEQFF. The CDR3 DNA is TGTGCCAGCAGTCCAACCCTAGCGGACTCCTACAATGAGCAGTTCTTC.

The chain joins TRBV19 to TRBJ2-1; D unresolved. CDR3 length: 11 residues. Trimming stripped 1 base from V and 6 bases from J, with 1 base between. The V gene's germline CDR1 is LNHDA and CDR2 SQIVND (reference sequence). The CDR3 DNA sequence: TGTGCCAGTAGTATAGCCAATGAGCAGTTCTTC. Protein product: CASSIANEQFF.

V usage is TRBV28 and J usage is TRBJ1-5; no clear D gene. V gave up 4 bases and J gave up 0 bases, with 4 bases separating them. The germline CDR1 and CDR2 sequences are MDHEN and SYDVKM. CDR3 length: 13 amino acids. The CDR3 loop reads CASSSHSNQPQHF. The CDR3 region has the DNA TGTGCCAGCAGTTCGCATAGCAATCAGCCCCAGCATTTT.

The chain links TRBV7-9 to TRBJ2-3; 10 bases match TRBD2. Germline values: CDR1 SEHNR, CDR2 FQNEAQ (reference sequence). The CDR3 contains 16 residues. V was pared by 1 base and J by 5 bases, with 6 bases of the junction left unmatched. CDR3 nucleotide sequence: TGTGCCAGCAGCTTAGGCCTAGCGGGAGCTAAAGATACGCAGTATTTT. Its protein product is CASSLGLAGAKDTQYF. The full variable domain, completed using reference TRBV7-9 and TRBJ2-3, is DTGVSQNPRHKITKRGQNVTFRCDPISEHNRLYWYRQTLGQGPEFLTYFQNEAQLEKSRLLSDRFSAERPKGSFSTLEIQRTEQGDSAMYLCASSLGLAGAKDTQYFGPGTRLTVL.

The chain recombines TRBV27 with TRBJ2-3; TRBD2 aligns across 13 bases. Germline CDR1 MNHEY, CDR2 SMNVEV (reference sequence). V shed 6 bases, J shed 5 bases, and the junction held 8 bases outside the gene matches. This CDR3 is built from 16 residues. For the CDR3, the DNA is TGTGCCAGCAGCCTAGGACTAGCGGGAGTGGAAGATACGCAGTATTTT. Translated, it gives CASSLGLAGVEDTQYF.

The chain recombines TRBV28 with TRBJ1-6, with D possibly matching TRBD1 (5 bases). V was trimmed by 3 bases and J by 2 bases, leaving 11 bases between them. This CDR3 spans 16 amino acids. CDR1 and CDR2 from the germline V gene are MDHEN and SYDVKM. The chain's CDR3 is CASSFGGGPYNSPLHF. The CDR3 DNA is TGTGCCAGCAGTTTTGGGGGAGGACCCTATAATTCACCCCTCCACTTT.

The chain uses TRBV28 and TRBJ1-2; D unclear. CDR3 length equals 14 residues. The V gene lost 4 bases and the J gene lost 4 bases, with 13 bases spanning the gap. The germline gives CDR1 MDHEN, CDR2 SYDVKM. Here the CDR3 DNA reads TGTGCCAGCAGTTACACGACCCTTGCCTATGGCTACACCTTC. Amino acids: CASSYTTLAYGYTF.

This rearrangement joins TRBV27 to TRBJ1-2; D is perhaps TRBD1 (5 bases). V lost 5 bases and J lost 4, with 11 bases in between. This CDR3 spans 13 amino acids. Germline CDR1 reads MNHEY; CDR2 reads SMNVEV (reference sequence). CDR3 sequence (DNA): TGTGCCAGCAGTCCTTCTGGGGCCTATGGCTACACCTTC. Its protein is CASSPSGAYGYTF.

The V and J genes are TRBV28 and TRBJ1-5; D remains unclear. Germline V gene sequence: CDR1 MDHEN, CDR2 SYDVKM. Trimming cost V 3 bases and J 6 bases, with 12 bases left between them. The CDR3 totals 14 residues. The CDR3 loop is CASSLERLLQPQHF. CDR3 nucleotides: TGTGCCAGCAGTTTGGAAAGGCTGCTTCAGCCCCAGCATTTT.

The chain couples TRBV6-5 to TRBJ2-2; 7 positions agree with TRBD1. CDR3 length: 14 residues. The trim removed 5 bases at V and 6 bases at J, leaving 6 bases unmatched. Germline loops: CDR1 MNHEY, CDR2 SVGAGI. The CDR3 sequence: CASSTDRVAGELFF. In nucleotides, the CDR3 is TGTGCCAGCAGTACAGACAGGGTGGCCGGGGAGCTGTTTTTT.

Only one count was recorded for this clone. V usage is TRBV28 and J usage is TRBJ1-1, with D perhaps matching TRBD1 (6 bases). V was trimmed by 7 bases and J by 1 base, leaving 10 bases between them. This CDR3 spans 13 amino acids. Germline lookup yields CDR1 MDHEN and CDR2 SYDVKM. This CDR3 is CASTLGGNTEAFF. CDR3 bases: TGTGCCAGCACCCTAGGGGGGAACACTGAAGCTTTCTTT.

This rearrangement joins TRBV5-6 to TRBJ2-1; a weak D match, TRBD2 (5 bases). This CDR3 has 15 residues. With 0 bases removed from V and 3 bases from J, the gap between germline ends came to 10 bases. Germline V gene lookup returns CDR1 SGHDT and CDR2 YYEEEE. Here the CDR3 DNA reads TGTGCCAGCAGCTTGGCTCCTAGCAGCTACAATGAGCAGTTCTTC. Residues: CASSLAPSSYNEQFF.

This clone is a singleton in its sample. The V call is TRBV14, the J call TRBJ1-2; no definite D call. This CDR3 region has 13 residues. The germline V and J ends were trimmed by 3 bases and 7 bases, with 12 bases remaining between them. Germline V gene sequence: CDR1 SGHDN, CDR2 FVKESK. The chain's CDR3 is CASSQSRYRGYTF. The CDR3 region has the DNA TGTGCCAGCAGCCAGTCCAGGTACCGTGGCTACACCTTC.

In nucleotides, the CDR3 is TGTGCCAGCAGTTACTCGACAGGCCATAGAGACTATGGCTACACCTTC. As protein: CASSYSTGHRDYGYTF. V gene TRBV6-5 combines with J gene TRBJ1-2, with D maybe TRBD1 (6 bases). The CDR3 loop spans 16 amino acids. CDR1 is MNHEY and CDR2 is SVGAGI in the germline V gene. V shed 0 bases and J shed 3 bases, with 14 bases lying between them.

Here the CDR3 DNA reads TGTGCCAGCAGCTTTCGACGGGTGAACACTGAAGCTTTCTTT. Translated: CASSFRRVNTEAFF. The chain combines TRBV5-6 with TRBJ1-1; D not resolved. The germline CDR1 and CDR2 sequences are SGHDT and YYEEEE. This CDR3 is 14 amino acids long. V was clipped by 2 bases and J by 0 bases, with 8 bases between them.

The chain recombines TRBV9 with TRBJ1-2, with D perhaps TRBD1 (5 bases). From germline, CDR1 is SGDLS and CDR2 YYNGEE. CDR3 size: 15 residues. Trimming took off 0 bases at V and 8 bases at J, with 17 bases between the two ends. The CDR3 DNA is TGTGCCAGCAGCGTAGGAACCGGGGGTCCGGTGGGCTACACCTTC. Amino acid sequence: CASSVGTGGPVGYTF.

The rearrangement links TRBV7-2 to TRBJ2-6; the D gene is possibly TRBD2 (6 bases). Trimming took 1 base from V and 4 from J, leaving 20 bases between them. The CDR3 runs 19 residues. From germline, CDR1 is SGHTA and CDR2 FQGNSA. The CDR3 region is CASSLDRRRAPEGANVLTF. DNA for the CDR3: TGTGCCAGCAGCTTAGACCGGCGGAGGGCCCCGGAAGGGGCCAACGTCCTGACTTTC.